The rows below give T cell receptor beta chains drawn from one sample of a study of siplizumab effects on memory and regulatory T cells. Clones were read by immunoSEQ multiplex PCR, and TCRdb kept only the in-frame ones, dropping some. Among about 100,000 clones listed, about 94% were seen once. The specimen sequenced was CD4+ T cells sorted from blood. The receptors stem from a human donor in good health. CDR3s leave out the opening cysteine and the closing phenylalanine or tryptophan. Fields, in order: CDR3 protein, D gene, V gene, J gene. The D gene is left open where the match is weak.

CDR3: ATSRDNRVGYEKLF
D: .
V: TRBV15
J: TRBJ1-4

CDR3: ASSEYYVGEKLF
D: .
V: TRBV6-5
J: TRBJ1-4

CDR3: ASSPQGGARHEQY
D: .
V: TRBV7-3
J: TRBJ2-7

CDR3: ASSETSGNTIY
D: .
V: TRBV7-3
J: TRBJ1-3

CDR3: ASSLRTVSTDTQY
D: .
V: TRBV5-1
J: TRBJ2-3

CDR3: ASSPSGRNYGYT
D: .
V: TRBV7-8
J: TRBJ1-2

CDR3: AWSVRGGSAGETQY
D: TRBD2
V: TRBV30
J: TRBJ2-5

CDR3: ASSVEDGRRANIQY
D: .
V: TRBV9
J: TRBJ2-4

CDR3: ATIADSVAYGYT
D: .
V: TRBV7-9
J: TRBJ1-2

CDR3: ASSISSGGTDTQY
D: TRBD2
V: TRBV19
J: TRBJ2-3

CDR3: ASSYSPRQGGRY
D: .
V: TRBV6-5
J: TRBJ2-7

CDR3: ASSGPSSGKLF
D: .
V: TRBV19
J: TRBJ1-4

CDR3: ASSLVVGTRDNEQF
D: TRBD2
V: TRBV5-8
J: TRBJ2-1

CDR3: ASSESGASADTQY
D: .
V: TRBV6-1
J: TRBJ2-3

CDR3: SVELSTEYEKLF
D: .
V: TRBV29-1
J: TRBJ1-4

CDR3: ASRHEGAGGFEQY
D: TRBD1
V: TRBV2
J: TRBJ2-7

CDR3: ASRQQGNTEAF
D: .
V: TRBV7-6
J: TRBJ1-1

CDR3: ASSVVSDRTDTQY
D: .
V: TRBV9
J: TRBJ2-3

CDR3: ASSKRQGRDQPQH
D: TRBD1
V: TRBV19
J: TRBJ1-5

CDR3: ASSLIGTGDTGELF
D: TRBD1
V: TRBV7-6
J: TRBJ2-2

CDR3: ASSRHILGGTGGNQPQH
D: .
V: TRBV23-1
J: TRBJ1-5

CDR3: ASSRRDGRISPLH
D: .
V: TRBV28
J: TRBJ1-6

CDR3: ASSSLDRGLSYEQY
D: TRBD1
V: TRBV7-9
J: TRBJ2-7